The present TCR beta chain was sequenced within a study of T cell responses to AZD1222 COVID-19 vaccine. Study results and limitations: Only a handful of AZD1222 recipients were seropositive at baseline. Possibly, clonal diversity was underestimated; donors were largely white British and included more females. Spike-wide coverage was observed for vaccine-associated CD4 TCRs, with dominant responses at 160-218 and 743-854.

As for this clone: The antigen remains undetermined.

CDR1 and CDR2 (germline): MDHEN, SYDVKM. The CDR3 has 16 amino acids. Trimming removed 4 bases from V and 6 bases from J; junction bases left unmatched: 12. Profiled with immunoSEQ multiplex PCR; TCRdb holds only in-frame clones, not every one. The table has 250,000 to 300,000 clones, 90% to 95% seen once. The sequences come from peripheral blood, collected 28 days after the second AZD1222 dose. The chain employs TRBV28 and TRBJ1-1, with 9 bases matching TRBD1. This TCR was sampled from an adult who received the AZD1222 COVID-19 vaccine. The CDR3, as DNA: TGTGCCAGCAGTTCCGGACAGGGGTTTCGAAGCGCTGAAGCTTTCTTT. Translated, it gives CASSSGQGFRSAEAFF.